The entry below gives a single TCR beta chain sequence along with its context. The data were taken from a study of blood T cell repertoires in COVID-19. Looking at the study overall: Some COVID-19 samples were acute and others convalescent; all came from the United States, Italy and Spain.

Cohorts were determined from participant-reported clinical history. In Cohort 3, a recovered donor had either two negative PCRs, clearance, or symptom resolution. CDR1 is SGHVS, CDR2 FQNEAQ, per germline. V shed 2 bases and J shed 5 bases, with 6 bases lying between them. CDR3 length equals 12 residues. Original data processing: Counts of nucleated cells, estimated from reference gene primer amplification, were obtained. The method was immunoSEQ multiplex PCR; TCRdb's version includes in-frame clones alone and lacks a portion of them. V and J calls and clone size are as listed in that table; D and trimming were resolved from the DNA. Among around 250,000 clones, around 82% were seen once, and the ten largest hold roughly 3.2%.

The chain is built from TRBV7-8 and TRBJ2-5; D unresolved. This TCR came from a man aged 45-65 years who had recovered from COVID-19. Source material: PBMCs or T cells enriched from blood (not recorded which). CDR3 nucleotides: TGTGCCAGCAGCTTAAGGCGGGAGACCCAGTACTTC. Protein product: CASSLRRETQYF. The full variable domain, rest sourced from reference TRBV7-8 and TRBJ2-5, is GAGVSQSPRYKVAKRGQDVALRCDPISGHVSLFWYQQALGQGPEFLTYFQNEAQLDKSGLPSDRFFAERPEGSVSTLKIQRTQQEDSAVYLCASSLRRETQYFGPGTRLLVL.